The sequence of this TCR beta chain was determined in a study of CD8+ T cells in alopecia areata. About the study: Tofacitinib administration to treated patients was oral, at 5 to 10 mg twice daily. Study-level results: When scalp samples are sequenced, resident alphabeta T cells of normal skin are also captured. It was lesional scalp, especially alopecia totalis/universalis, that showed higher clonality than normal scalp.

This clone was seen more than once but under ten times. Its specificity is unknown. Germline V gene lookup returns CDR1 SGHAT and CDR2 FQNNGV. V lost 1 base and J lost 8, with 8 bases in between. This CDR3 comprises 12 residues. Peripheral blood samples and lesional scalp punch biopsies were obtained from alopecia areata patients. RNA extraction and reverse transcription yielded cDNA as sequencing template. This table comes from immunoSEQ multiplex PCR, and its TCRdb copy is limited to in-frame clones, with some not included. Counted here are about 69,000 clones, approximately 60% occurring once; the ten biggest clones make up around a sixth.

The V call is TRBV11-2, the J call TRBJ1-2; D remains unclear. This receptor was obtained from a human donor with alopecia areata. Sequencing was performed on CD8+ T cells sorted from blood, taken at week 0. CDR3 protein: CASSLARRGYTF. The CDR3 DNA sequence: TGTGCCAGCAGCTTAGCCCGCAGGGGCTACACCTTC.